This T cell receptor (beta chain) derives from a study of early T cells in non-severe SARS-CoV-2 infection. Trimming took off 7 bases at V and 4 bases at J, with 14 bases between the two ends. From germline, CDR1 is SGDLS and CDR2 YYNGEE. The CDR3 has 13 amino acids. There are a few counts of this clonotype. TCRdb fed the 5' RACE reads into MiXCR, producing one record per CDR3 protein. Among under 95,000 distinct CDR3 sequences listed, roughly 12% were seen once. The chain joins TRBV9 to TRBJ1-1, with a tentative D call TRBD1 (5 bases). The sequence came from an adult who was a healthcare worker with PCR-confirmed SARS-CoV-2 infection or an uninfected control (not recorded which). Sequencing input: whole blood. This chain's CDR3 is CASSSGGSTEAFF. The CDR3 nucleotides read TGTGCCAGCTCAAGCGGGGGGAGCACTGAAGCTTTCTTT.